Listed below are T cell receptor beta chains from one sample, sequenced in a study of blood T cells in healthy people across ages. From the 5' RACE reads, TCRdb called clonotypes with MiXCR, one entry per CDR3 protein. The sample includes fewer than 800,000 distinct CDR3 sequences, roughly 49% of them seen just once. The sequenced sample consisted of blood. These receptor sequences come from a woman aged 60-75 years in good health. Each CDR3 is given with its conserved first and last residue. A D gene is named only where the DNA matches it firmly. Size is omitted from some rows. Given values are once, few, many or a class for expanded clones.

abundance	d_gene	len	v_gene	j_gene	CDR3nt	CDR3aa
.	.	17	TRBV11-2	TRBJ2-7	TGTGCCAGCAGCCCGCTATCGAGGCGCGGAGGTGACTACGAGCAGTACTTC	CASSPLSRRGGDYEQYF
.	.	14	TRBV14	TRBJ2-4	TGTGCCAGCAGCTACGACTATTCCGGAAACATTCAGTACTTC	CASSYDYSGNIQYF
.	.	15	TRBV29-1	TRBJ2-4	TGCAGCGTTGTCCCCGGGAGTGGGGCCAAAAACATTCAGTACTTC	CSVVPGSGAKNIQYF
many	.	13	TRBV6-2/TRBV6-3	TRBJ1-2	TGTGCCGTGGGAGATTCCAGTATTGGTGGCTACACCTTC	CAVGDSSIGGYTF
few	TRBD1	15	TRBV7-2	TRBJ1-1	TGTGCCAGCAGCGAACACAGGGGGATTAATACTGAAGCTTTCTTT	CASSEHRGINTEAFF
few	.	14	TRBV27	TRBJ1-1	TGTGCCAGCAGTTTATTCGGAGTGAACACTGAAGCTTTCTTT	CASSLFGVNTEAFF
once	TRBD1	14	TRBV6-2/TRBV6-3	TRBJ2-7	TGTGCCAGCAGAAGGGACAGGGATTTCTACGAGCAGTACTTC	CASRRDRDFYEQYF
few	TRBD1	14	TRBV28	TRBJ1-2	TGTGCCAGCAGTCCGCGGACAGGGTGGGGCGGCTACACCTTC	CASSPRTGWGGYTF
.	TRBD2	12	TRBV10-3	TRBJ2-3	TGTGCCACCTGGGACTACACAGATACGCAGTATTTT	CATWDYTDTQYF
.	TRBD1	15	TRBV28	TRBJ1-1	TGTGCCAGCAGAAAGACAGGGGGCATGAACACTGAAGCTTTCTTT	CASRKTGGMNTEAFF
few	TRBD2	15	TRBV20-1	TRBJ2-1	TGCAGTGCCCCGGGACTAGCGGGGTGGGACAATGAGCAGTTCTTC	CSAPGLAGWDNEQFF
.	TRBD2	14	TRBV5-1	TRBJ2-1	TGCGCCAGCAGCTTGGGACTAGCGGGAGGTGAGCAGTTCTTC	CASSLGLAGGEQFF
.	.	16	TRBV6-2/TRBV6-3	TRBJ2-3	TGTGCCAGCAGTTACTCGTCTAGAGGGAGCACAGATACGCAGTATTTT	CASSYSSRGSTDTQYF
.	.	14	TRBV7-2	TRBJ2-3	TGTGCCTGCAGCCCACTAGCTTCCACAGATACGCAGTATTTT	CACSPLASTDTQYF
.	TRBD2	16	TRBV25-1	TRBJ2-2	TGTGCCAGCAGTGTCCAAACCGGGACTAGGACGGGGGAGCTGTTTTTT	CASSVQTGTRTGELFF
few	TRBD1	16	TRBV7-9	TRBJ1-2	TGTGCCAGCAGCTCGAATAACGGACAGGGGTACCATGGCTACACCTTC	CASSSNNGQGYHGYTF
.	.	13	TRBV11-2	TRBJ2-5	TGTGCCAGCAGCTTAGTCAGCTTCGAGACCCAGTACTTC	CASSLVSFETQYF
.	.	13	TRBV20-1	TRBJ2-7	TGCAGTGCTAGAGATAGACGAATCTACGAGCAGTACTTC	CSARDRRIYEQYF
.	.	14	TRBV4-3	TRBJ2-7	TGCGCCAGCAGCCAAGATTCGACCGACTACGAGCAGTACTTC	CASSQDSTDYEQYF
.	.	14	TRBV2	TRBJ2-5	TGTGCCAGCAGTGATCGGCAGGGGCAAGAGACCCAGTACTTC	CASSDRQGQETQYF
once	.	14	TRBV7-9	TRBJ1-2	TGTGCCAGCAGCTTAAAAAACCGGGTAGAGGGCTACACCTTC	CASSLKNRVEGYTF
.	.	13	TRBV28	TRBJ2-7	TGTGCCAGCAGCGGGGGCTTCCGTAACGAGCAGTACTTC	CASSGGFRNEQYF
.	TRBD2	17	TRBV29-1	TRBJ2-7	TGCAGCGTTGTAGCGGTGGGAACTAGCGGGAGTTACAATGAGCAGTACTTC	CSVVAVGTSGSYNEQYF
many	TRBD2	16	TRBV29-1	TRBJ2-7	TGCAGCGTTGAAGGACTAGCGGGAGTATCCTACAATGAGCAGTACTTC	CSVEGLAGVSYNEQYF
.	.	14	TRBV20-1	TRBJ2-7	TGCAGTGCTAGACGGGACACCCTTCCCTACGAGCAGTACTTC	CSARRDTLPYEQYF
.	.	14	TRBV4-3	TRBJ1-1	TGCGCCAGCAGCCCAGTTGCAGGGAACACTGAAGCTTTCTTT	CASSPVAGNTEAFF
.	.	17	TRBV5-1	TRBJ1-1	TGCGCCAGCAGCGTCACCCTCTCACAGGGAGAGAACACTGAAGCTTTCTTT	CASSVTLSQGENTEAFF
few	.	12	TRBV28	TRBJ2-7	TGTGCCAGCAGTTTAGCGTTCTACGAGCAGTACTTC	CASSLAFYEQYF
few	.	16	TRBV7-9	TRBJ1-1	TGTGCCAGCAGCTTAGTAGCGGTGAGCCTGAACACTGAAGCTTTCTTT	CASSLVAVSLNTEAFF
.	TRBD2	17	TRBV28	TRBJ2-7	TGTGCCAGCAGCCACGGGGGTAGCGGGAGCCCAACCTACGAGCAGTACTTC	CASSHGGSGSPTYEQYF
.	.	15	TRBV20-1	TRBJ1-6	TGCAGTGCTAGCTTGGGGGGAGCCAACAATTCACCCCTCCACTTT	CSASLGGANNSPLHF
.	TRBD1	15	TRBV5-1	TRBJ2-7	TGCGCCAGCAGCTTGGCAGTGACAGGGACCAGTGAGCAGTACTTC	CASSLAVTGTSEQYF
.	.	11	TRBV20-1	TRBJ2-5	TGCAGCCCTTGGCCAGAAGAGACCCAGTACTTC	CSPWPEETQYF
.	TRBD1	15	TRBV28	TRBJ1-5	TGTGCCAGCATCCAGGGACAGTTAAGCAATCAGCCCCAGCATTTT	CASIQGQLSNQPQHF
.	.	13	TRBV20-1	TRBJ1-5	TGCAGTGCTAGAGATCAGGGGAATCAGCCCCAGCATTTT	CSARDQGNQPQHF
.	.	17	TRBV9	TRBJ2-3	TGTGCCAGCAGCCCCGGGGCTAGCGAATACTTCAGTGATACGCAGTATTTT	CASSPGASEYFSDTQYF
.	.	14	TRBV20-1	TRBJ2-7	TGCAGTGCAGCTGCCCAGGTGGAGGTCTGCGAGCAGTACTTC	CSAAAQVEVCEQYF
.	.	12	TRBV24-1	TRBJ2-7	TGTGCCACCGGACAATTGTACAATGAGCAGTACTTC	CATGQLYNEQYF
many	TRBD2	15	TRBV5-1	TRBJ2-1	TGCGCCAGCAGCTTGGTAGCGGGAGCCTACAATGAGCAGTTCTTC	CASSLVAGAYNEQFF
few	.	13	TRBV6-5	TRBJ2-7	TGTGCCAGCAGTTACTCGCCAACCTACGAGCAGTACTTC	CASSYSPTYEQYF
.	TRBD1	15	TRBV25-1	TRBJ2-7	TGTGCCAGCAGTGAATTGGGACAGGGCGATTACGGGCAGTACTTC	CASSELGQGDYGQYF